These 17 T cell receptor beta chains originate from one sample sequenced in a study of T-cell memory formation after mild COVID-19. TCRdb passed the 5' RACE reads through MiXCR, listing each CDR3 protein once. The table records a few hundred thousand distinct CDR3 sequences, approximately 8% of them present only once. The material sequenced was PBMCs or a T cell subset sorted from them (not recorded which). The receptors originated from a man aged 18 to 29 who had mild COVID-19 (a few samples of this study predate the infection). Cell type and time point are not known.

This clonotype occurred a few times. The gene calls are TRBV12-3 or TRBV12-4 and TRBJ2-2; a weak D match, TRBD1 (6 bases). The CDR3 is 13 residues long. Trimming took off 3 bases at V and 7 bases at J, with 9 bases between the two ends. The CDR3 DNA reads TGTGCCAGCAGTTTGAAGGGGGACGGGGAGCTGTTTTTT. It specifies CASSLKGDGELFF.

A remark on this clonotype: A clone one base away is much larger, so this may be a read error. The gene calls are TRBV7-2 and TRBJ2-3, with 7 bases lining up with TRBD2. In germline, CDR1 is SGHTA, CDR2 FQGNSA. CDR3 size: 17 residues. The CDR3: CARSLAFGEGYTDTQYF. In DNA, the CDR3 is TGTGCCAGGAGCTTAGCGTTCGGGGAGGGTTACACAGATACGCAGTATTTT.

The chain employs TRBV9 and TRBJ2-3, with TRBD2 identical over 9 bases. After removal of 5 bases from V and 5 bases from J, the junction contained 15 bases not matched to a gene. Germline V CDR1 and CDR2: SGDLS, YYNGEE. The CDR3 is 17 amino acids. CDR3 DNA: TGTGCCAGCAGTGTCCCTCTGCGGCGGGGGGGCCAAGATACGCAGTATTTT. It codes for CASSVPLRRGGQDTQYF.

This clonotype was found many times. The CDR3 nucleotides are TGTGCCAGCAGCGGCTATGGCTACACCTTC. Translation gives CASSGYGYTF. This chain joins TRBV9 and TRBJ1-2; D is unclear. This CDR3 spans 10 amino acids. Trimming left V 3 bases short and J 4 bases short, with 1 base between. Germline V gives CDR1 SGDLS, CDR2 YYNGEE.

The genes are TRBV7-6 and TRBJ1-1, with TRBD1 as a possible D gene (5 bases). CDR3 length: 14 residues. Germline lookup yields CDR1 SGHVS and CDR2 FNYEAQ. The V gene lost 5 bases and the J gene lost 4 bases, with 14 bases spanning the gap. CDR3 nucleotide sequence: TGTGCCAGCAGCCCGCAGGGAATCGGCACTGAAGCTTTCTTT. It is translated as CASSPQGIGTEAFF.

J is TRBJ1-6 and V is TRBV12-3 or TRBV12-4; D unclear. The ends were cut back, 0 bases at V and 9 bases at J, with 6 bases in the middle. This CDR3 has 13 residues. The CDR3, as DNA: TGTGCCAGCAGTTTAGCTGCGGGTTCACCCCTCCACTTT. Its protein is CASSLAAGSPLHF.

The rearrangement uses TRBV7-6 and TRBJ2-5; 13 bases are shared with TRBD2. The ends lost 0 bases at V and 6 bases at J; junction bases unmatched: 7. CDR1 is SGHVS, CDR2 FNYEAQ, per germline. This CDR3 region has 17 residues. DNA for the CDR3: TGTGCCAGCAGCTTAGCCCCTACTAGCGGGGGGGCAAAGACCCAGTACTTC. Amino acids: CASSLAPTSGGAKTQYF. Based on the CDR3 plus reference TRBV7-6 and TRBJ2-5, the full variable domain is GAGVSQSPRYKVTKRGQDVALRCDPISGHVSLYWYRQALGQGPEFLTYFNYEAQQDKSGLPNDRFSAERPEGSISTLTIQRTEQRDSAMYRCASSLAPTSGGAKTQYFGPGTRLLVL.

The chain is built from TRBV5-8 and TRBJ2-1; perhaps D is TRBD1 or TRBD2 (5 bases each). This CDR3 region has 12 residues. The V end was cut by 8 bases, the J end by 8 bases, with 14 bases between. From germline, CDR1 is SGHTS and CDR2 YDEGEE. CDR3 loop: CASNRDPDEQFF. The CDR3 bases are TGTGCCAGTAACCGGGACCCCGATGAGCAGTTCTTC.

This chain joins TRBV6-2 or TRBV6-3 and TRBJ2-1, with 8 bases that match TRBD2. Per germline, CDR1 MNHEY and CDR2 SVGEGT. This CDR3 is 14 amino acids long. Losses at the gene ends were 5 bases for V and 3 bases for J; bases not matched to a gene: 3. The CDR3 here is CASSPGTSYNEQFF. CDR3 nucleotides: TGTGCCAGCAGTCCAGGGACTAGCTACAATGAGCAGTTCTTC.

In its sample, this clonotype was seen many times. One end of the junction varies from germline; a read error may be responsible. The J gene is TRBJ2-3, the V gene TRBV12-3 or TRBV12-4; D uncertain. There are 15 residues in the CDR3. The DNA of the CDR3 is TGTGCCAGCAGTTTCTTGAGGATCCGCACACATACGCAGTATTTT. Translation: CASSFLRIRTHTQYF.

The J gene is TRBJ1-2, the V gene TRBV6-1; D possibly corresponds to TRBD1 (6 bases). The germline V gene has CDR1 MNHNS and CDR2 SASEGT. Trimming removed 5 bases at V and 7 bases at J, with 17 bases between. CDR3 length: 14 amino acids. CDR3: CASSNPGGLSGYTF. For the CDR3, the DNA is TGTGCCAGCAGTAACCCGGGGGGGCTCTCTGGCTACACCTTC.

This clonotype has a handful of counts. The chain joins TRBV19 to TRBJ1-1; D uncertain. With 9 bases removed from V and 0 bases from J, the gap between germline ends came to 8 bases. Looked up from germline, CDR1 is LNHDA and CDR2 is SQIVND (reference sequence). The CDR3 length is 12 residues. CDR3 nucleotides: TGTGCCAGGATCAAGATGAACACTGAAGCTTTCTTT. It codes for CARIKMNTEAFF.

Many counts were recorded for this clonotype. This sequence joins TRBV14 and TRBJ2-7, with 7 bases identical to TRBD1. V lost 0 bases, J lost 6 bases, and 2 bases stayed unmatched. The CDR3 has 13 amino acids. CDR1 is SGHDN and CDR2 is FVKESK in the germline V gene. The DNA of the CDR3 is TGTGCCAGCAGCCAAGAGCGACAGGGCGAGCAGTACTTC. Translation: CASSQERQGEQYF. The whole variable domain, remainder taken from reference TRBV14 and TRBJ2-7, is EAGVTQFPSHSVIEKGQTVTLRCDPISGHDNLYWYRRVMGKEIKFLLHFVKESKQDESGMPNNRFLAERTGGTYSTLKVQPAELEDSGVYFCASSQERQGEQYFGPGTRLTVT.

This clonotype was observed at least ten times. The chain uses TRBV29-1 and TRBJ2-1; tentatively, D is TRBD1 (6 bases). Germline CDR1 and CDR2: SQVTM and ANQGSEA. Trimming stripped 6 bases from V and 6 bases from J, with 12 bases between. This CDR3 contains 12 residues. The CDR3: CSVDTGSNEQFF. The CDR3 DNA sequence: TGCAGCGTCGATACAGGGTCCAATGAGCAGTTCTTC.

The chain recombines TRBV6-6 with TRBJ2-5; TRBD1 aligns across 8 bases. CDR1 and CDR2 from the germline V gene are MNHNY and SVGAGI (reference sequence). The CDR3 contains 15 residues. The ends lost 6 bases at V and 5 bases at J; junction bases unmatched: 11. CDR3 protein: CASRVGQATRETQYF. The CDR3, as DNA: TGTGCCAGCAGGGTGGGACAGGCTACCCGTGAGACCCAGTACTTC.

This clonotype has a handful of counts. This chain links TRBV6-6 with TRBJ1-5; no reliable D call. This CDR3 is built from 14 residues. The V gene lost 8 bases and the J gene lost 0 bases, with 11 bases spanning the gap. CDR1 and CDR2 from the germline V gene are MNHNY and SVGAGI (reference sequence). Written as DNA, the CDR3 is TGTGCCAGCCGAGGTACATATAGCAATCAGCCCCAGCATTTT. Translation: CASRGTYSNQPQHF.

CDR3 nucleotides: TGTGCCAGCAGCCAAGGCTACGGGAACACCGGGGAGCTGTTTTTT. Translating gives CASSQGYGNTGELFF. The chain employs TRBV3-1 and TRBJ2-2; unclear D gene. V was shortened by 1 base and J by 1 base, with 7 bases between the two germline ends. Per the germline V gene, CDR1 is LGHDT and CDR2 is YNNKEL (reference sequence). The CDR3 is made up of 15 amino acids.